This T cell receptor beta chain comes out of a study of T cell changes during pregnancy in multiple sclerosis. TCRdb's table, derived via immunoSEQ multiplex PCR, lists solely in-frame clones and lacks some. This table holds nearly 110,000 clones, roughly 89% found once. Trimming shortened V by 0 bases and J by 3 bases, and 8 bases separated the two germline ends. Germline CDR1 is SEHNR and CDR2 is FQNEAQ (reference sequence). CDR3 size: 15 residues. Source: peripheral blood, taken before pregnancy. The V and J genes are TRBV7-9 and TRBJ2-2; D call uncertain. The sequence was obtained from a female donor with multiple sclerosis, enrolled in a pregnancy study. Here the CDR3 reads CASSLARMYTGELFF. CDR3 sequence (DNA): TGTGCCAGCAGCTTAGCGCGAATGTACACCGGGGAGCTGTTTTTT.